This TCR beta chain was retrieved from a study of T cells in Graves' hyperthyroidism and ophthalmopathy. Findings and caveats of the study: Most thyroid clonotypes that were expanded above 0.001 also turned up in blood.

The investigators amplified TCR beta CDR3 regions from RNA transcripts. A set of HTBI primers served as the primers for a first-round RT-PCR of the TCR CDR3. TCRdb used MiXCR to reprocess the multiplex PCR reads, holding one entry per CDR3 protein. The sample shows more than 500,000 distinct CDR3 sequences, more than 15% of them seen only once. Turning to this clonotype: Its specificity is unknown.

Germline loops: CDR1 MNHNS, CDR2 SASEGT. The CDR3 has 13 amino acids. Trimming at V came to 8 bases and at J to 2 bases, leaving 4 bases not matched to a gene. This clonotype was sampled from a woman in her twenties or thirties with Graves' ophthalmopathy. The chain has TRBV6-1 and TRBJ2-5; TRBD2 aligns across 8 bases. The sequenced sample was blood. As DNA, the CDR3 is TGTGCCAGCCAACGGGGGGGACAAGAGACCCAGTACTTC. Translated: CASQRGGQETQYF.